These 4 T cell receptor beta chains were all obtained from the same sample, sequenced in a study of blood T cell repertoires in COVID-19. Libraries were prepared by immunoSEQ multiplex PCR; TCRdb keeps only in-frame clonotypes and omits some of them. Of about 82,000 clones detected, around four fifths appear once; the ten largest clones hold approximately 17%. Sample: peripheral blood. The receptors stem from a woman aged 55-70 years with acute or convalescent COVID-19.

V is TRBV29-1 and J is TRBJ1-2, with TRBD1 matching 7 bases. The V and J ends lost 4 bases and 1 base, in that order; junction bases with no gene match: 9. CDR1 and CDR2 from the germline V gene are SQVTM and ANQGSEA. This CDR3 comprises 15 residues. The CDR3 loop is CSVAPARQGNYGYTF. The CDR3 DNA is TGCAGCGTTGCGCCTGCCCGACAGGGTAACTATGGCTACACCTTC. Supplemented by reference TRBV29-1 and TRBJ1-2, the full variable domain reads SAVISQKPSRDICQRGTSLTIQCQVDSQVTMMFWYRQQPGQSLTLIATANQGSEATYESGFVIDKFPISRPNLTFSTLTVSNMSPEDSSIYLCSVAPARQGNYGYTFGSGTRLTVV.

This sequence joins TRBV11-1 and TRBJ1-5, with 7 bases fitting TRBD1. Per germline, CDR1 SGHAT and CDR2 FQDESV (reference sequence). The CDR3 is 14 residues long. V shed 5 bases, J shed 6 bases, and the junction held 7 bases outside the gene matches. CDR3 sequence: CASSAQGVGQPQHF. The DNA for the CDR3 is TGTGCCAGCAGCGCCCAGGGGGTCGGTCAGCCCCAGCATTTT.

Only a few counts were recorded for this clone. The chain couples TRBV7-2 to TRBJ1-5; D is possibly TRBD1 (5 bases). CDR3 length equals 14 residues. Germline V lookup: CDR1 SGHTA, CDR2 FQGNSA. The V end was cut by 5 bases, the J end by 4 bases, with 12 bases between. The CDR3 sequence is CASSPSGGNQPQHF. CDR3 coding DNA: TGTGCCAGCAGCCCCTCGGGGGGAAATCAGCCCCAGCATTTT.

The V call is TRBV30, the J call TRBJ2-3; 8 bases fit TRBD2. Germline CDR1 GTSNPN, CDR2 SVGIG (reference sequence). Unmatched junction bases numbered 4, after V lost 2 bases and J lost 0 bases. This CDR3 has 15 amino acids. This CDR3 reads CAWSIGGGSTDTQYF. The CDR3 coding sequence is TGTGCCTGGAGTATCGGGGGGGGAAGCACAGATACGCAGTATTTT.